This T cell receptor beta chain was obtained from a study of T cell responses to AZD1222 COVID-19 vaccine. Study observations and caveats: White British donors predominated, females outnumbered males, and clonal diversity was possibly underestimated. The breadth and depth of Spike-specific TCRs increased once two AZD1222 doses had been given.

The method was immunoSEQ multiplex PCR; TCRdb's version includes in-frame clones alone and lacks a portion of them. The sample contains more than 120,000 clones, about 86% of which appear only once. Points on this clone: Its antigen remains unknown.

From germline, CDR1 is LNHDA and CDR2 SQIVND (reference sequence). The CDR3 consists of 17 residues. Trimming shortened V by 5 bases and J by 0 bases, and 19 bases separated the two germline ends. The V and J genes are TRBV19 and TRBJ1-1; no definite D call. Here the sequenced sample was peripheral blood, taken 28 days after the second AZD1222 dose. This TCR was recovered from an adult who received the AZD1222 COVID-19 vaccine. The CDR3 loop reads CASSLRAALYMNTEAFF. In nucleotides, the CDR3 is TGTGCCAGTAGTCTTCGGGCGGCCCTCTACATGAACACTGAAGCTTTCTTT.